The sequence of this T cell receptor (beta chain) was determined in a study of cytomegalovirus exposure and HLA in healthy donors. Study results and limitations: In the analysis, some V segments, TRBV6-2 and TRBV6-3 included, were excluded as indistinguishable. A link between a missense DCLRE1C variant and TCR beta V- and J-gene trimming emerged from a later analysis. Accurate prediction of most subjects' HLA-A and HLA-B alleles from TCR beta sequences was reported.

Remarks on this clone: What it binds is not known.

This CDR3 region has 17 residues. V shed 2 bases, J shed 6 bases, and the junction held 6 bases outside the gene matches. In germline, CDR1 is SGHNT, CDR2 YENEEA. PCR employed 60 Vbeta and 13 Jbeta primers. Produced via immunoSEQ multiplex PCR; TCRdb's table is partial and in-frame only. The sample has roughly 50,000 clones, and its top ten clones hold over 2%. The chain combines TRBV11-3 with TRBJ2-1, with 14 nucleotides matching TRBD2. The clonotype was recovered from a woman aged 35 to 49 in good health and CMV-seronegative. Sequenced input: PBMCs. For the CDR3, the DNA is TGTGCCAGCAGCTTATCCGCGACTAGCGGGAGGGCCAATGAGCAGTTCTTC. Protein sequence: CASSLSATSGRANEQFF.